These T cell receptor beta chains were read from a single sample in a study of blood T cell repertoires in COVID-19. TCRdb's copy holds only in-frame clones and misses some; the assay was immunoSEQ multiplex PCR. The sample consists of about 130,000 clones, 85% of them appearing once. The sequenced sample consisted of peripheral blood. These TCRs come from a woman older than 75 with acute or convalescent COVID-19. CDR3s include the opening cysteine and the closing phenylalanine or tryptophan. The order of the fields is CDR3 protein, CDR3 DNA, J gene, D gene, clone size, V gene. D genes are given only for firm matches. Size tells how often a clone was seen (once, few, many) or the class of an expanded clone, and some rows leave it out.

cdr3_aa: CSAVRFRRGDGNEQFF; cdr3_nt: TGCAGCGCTGTTAGGTTTAGGCGGGGGGACGGCAATGAGCAGTTCTTC; j_call: TRBJ2-1; d_call: TRBD2; clone_size: .; v_call: TRBV29-1
cdr3_aa: CSASLVGGNTIYF; cdr3_nt: TGCAGTGCTAGTTTAGTGGGCGGAAACACCATATATTTT; j_call: TRBJ1-3; d_call: .; clone_size: few; v_call: TRBV20-1
cdr3_aa: CASSAQANTEAFF; cdr3_nt: TGCGCCAGCAGTGCGCAGGCCAACACTGAAGCTTTCTTT; j_call: TRBJ1-1; d_call: .; clone_size: few; v_call: TRBV10-1
cdr3_aa: CASSLERRGLSGNTIYF; cdr3_nt: TGCGCCAGCAGCTTGGAACGTAGGGGGCTTTCTGGAAACACCATATATTTT; j_call: TRBJ1-3; d_call: TRBD1; clone_size: .; v_call: TRBV5-1
cdr3_aa: CASSVTSGGNNEQFF; cdr3_nt: TGTGCCAGCAGCGTAACTAGCGGGGGTAACAATGAGCAGTTCTTC; j_call: TRBJ2-1; d_call: TRBD2; clone_size: once; v_call: TRBV9
cdr3_aa: CASSLGRQNTEAFF; cdr3_nt: TGTGCCAGCAGTCTGGGGCGGCAGAACACTGAAGCTTTCTTT; j_call: TRBJ1-1; d_call: .; clone_size: .; v_call: TRBV27
cdr3_aa: CASSLLLSGTGVNEQFF; cdr3_nt: TGCGCCAGCAGCTTGCTACTAAGCGGGACAGGGGTCAATGAGCAGTTCTTC; j_call: TRBJ2-1; d_call: TRBD1; clone_size: .; v_call: TRBV5-1
cdr3_aa: CASSLKRGLSNTGELFF; cdr3_nt: TGTGCCAGCAGTTTAAAAAGGGGGCTATCGAACACCGGGGAGCTGTTTTTT; j_call: TRBJ2-2; d_call: TRBD1; clone_size: .; v_call: TRBV27
cdr3_aa: CASSVAGGETEAFF; cdr3_nt: TGTGCCAGCAGCGTAGCAGGGGGAGAAACTGAAGCTTTCTTT; j_call: TRBJ1-1; d_call: TRBD1; clone_size: .; v_call: TRBV9
cdr3_aa: CASSLGTSGSGNTEAFF; cdr3_nt: TGTGCCAGCAGTTTGGGTACTTCGGGGTCTGGGAACACTGAAGCTTTCTTT; j_call: TRBJ1-1; d_call: .; clone_size: few; v_call: TRBV28
cdr3_aa: CASSLEGGKLFF; cdr3_nt: TGTGCCAGCAGCTTAGAGGGAGGAAAACTGTTTTTT; j_call: TRBJ1-4; d_call: .; clone_size: .; v_call: TRBV7-9
cdr3_aa: CASSDSPQGITEAFF; cdr3_nt: TGTGCCAGCAGTGACTCGCCGCAGGGCATCACTGAAGCTTTCTTT; j_call: TRBJ1-1; d_call: .; clone_size: .; v_call: TRBV6-4
cdr3_aa: CASSKDRGTGELFF; cdr3_nt: TGTGCCAGTAGTAAGGACAGGGGAACCGGGGAGCTGTTTTTT; j_call: TRBJ2-2; d_call: TRBD1; clone_size: .; v_call: TRBV19
cdr3_aa: CATSDPRTAPNTEAFF; cdr3_nt: TGTGCCACCAGTGACCCACGGACAGCCCCCAACACTGAAGCTTTCTTT; j_call: TRBJ1-1; d_call: .; clone_size: .; v_call: TRBV24-1
cdr3_aa: CASHRGGGYTF; cdr3_nt: TGTGCCAGTCACAGGGGAGGTGGCTACACCTTC; j_call: TRBJ1-2; d_call: TRBD1; clone_size: .; v_call: TRBV18
cdr3_aa: CASSSQYGGQETQYF; cdr3_nt: TGTGCCAGCAGCTCCCAGTATGGGGGGCAAGAGACCCAGTACTTC; j_call: TRBJ2-5; d_call: .; clone_size: .; v_call: TRBV9
cdr3_aa: CASSLNTGELFF; cdr3_nt: TGCGCCAGCAGCCTTAACACCGGGGAGCTGTTTTTT; j_call: TRBJ2-2; d_call: .; clone_size: .; v_call: TRBV5-1
cdr3_aa: CASSRADRVKSPLHF; cdr3_nt: TGCGCCAGCAGCCGGGCGGACAGGGTGAAATCACCCCTCCACTTT; j_call: TRBJ1-6; d_call: TRBD1; clone_size: .; v_call: TRBV5-1
cdr3_aa: CASSGGPGGAGELFF; cdr3_nt: TGCGCCAGCAGCGGGGGACCGGGCGGGGCCGGGGAGCTGTTTTTT; j_call: TRBJ2-2; d_call: .; clone_size: .; v_call: TRBV5-1
cdr3_aa: CASSLSLWGGFGQPQHF; cdr3_nt: TGTGCCAGCAGCTTGTCCCTATGGGGGGGGTTCGGTCAGCCCCAGCATTTT; j_call: TRBJ1-5; d_call: .; clone_size: few; v_call: TRBV5-5
cdr3_aa: CASSWDARQGGYTF; cdr3_nt: TGTGCCAGCAGCTGGGACGCCAGACAGGGAGGCTACACCTTC; j_call: TRBJ1-2; d_call: TRBD1; clone_size: .; v_call: TRBV6-5
cdr3_aa: CASSPGQGRQETQYF; cdr3_nt: TGTGCCAGCAGCCCCGGACAGGGACGTCAAGAGACCCAGTACTTC; j_call: TRBJ2-5; d_call: TRBD1; clone_size: once; v_call: TRBV5-4
cdr3_aa: CSVNSPSEYGYTF; cdr3_nt: TGCAGCGTTAATTCCCCGTCTGAGTATGGCTACACCTTC; j_call: TRBJ1-2; d_call: .; clone_size: .; v_call: TRBV29-1
cdr3_aa: CASSYSEGGKLFF; cdr3_nt: TGTGCCAGCAGTTACTCGGAGGGGGGGAAACTGTTTTTT; j_call: TRBJ1-4; d_call: .; clone_size: .; v_call: TRBV6-6
cdr3_aa: CASLTDINTEAFF; cdr3_nt: TGTGCCTCCTTAACCGACATTAACACTGAAGCTTTCTTT; j_call: TRBJ1-1; d_call: .; clone_size: .; v_call: TRBV12-3/TRBV12-4
cdr3_aa: CASSLGTGLSGDTQYF; cdr3_nt: TGTGCCAGCAGCTTAGGGACAGGGCTGTCGGGAGATACGCAGTATTTT; j_call: TRBJ2-3; d_call: TRBD1; clone_size: .; v_call: TRBV5-8
cdr3_aa: CASSSYRGGDYEQYF; cdr3_nt: TGTGCCAGCAGTTCGTACCGGGGAGGCGACTACGAGCAGTACTTC; j_call: TRBJ2-7; d_call: .; clone_size: .; v_call: TRBV6-2/TRBV6-3
cdr3_aa: CASSQARTGGTYTGELFF; cdr3_nt: TGTGCCAGCAGCCAAGCCCGGACAGGGGGCACGTACACCGGGGAGCTGTTTTTT; j_call: TRBJ2-2; d_call: TRBD1; clone_size: .; v_call: TRBV4-2
cdr3_aa: CSASAADRGYGYTF; cdr3_nt: TGCAGTGCTAGTGCGGCGGACAGGGGCTATGGCTACACCTTC; j_call: TRBJ1-2; d_call: TRBD1; clone_size: .; v_call: TRBV20-1
cdr3_aa: CASSFLVRDSNYGYTF; cdr3_nt: TGTGCCAGCAGCTTTTTAGTCCGGGACAGTAACTATGGCTACACCTTC; j_call: TRBJ1-2; d_call: TRBD1; clone_size: .; v_call: TRBV13
cdr3_aa: CASSLSRGGTGELFF; cdr3_nt: TGTGCCAGCAGCTTGTCCCGGGGTGGGACCGGGGAGCTGTTTTTT; j_call: TRBJ2-2; d_call: .; clone_size: .; v_call: TRBV5-4
cdr3_aa: CASSPSHLLAGTDTQYF; cdr3_nt: TGTGCCAGCAGCCCCTCCCATCTTCTAGCGGGCACAGATACGCAGTATTTT; j_call: TRBJ2-3; d_call: TRBD2; clone_size: .; v_call: TRBV6-2/TRBV6-3
cdr3_aa: CAIGRGQEGNYGYTF; cdr3_nt: TGTGCCATCGGCCGGGGACAAGAGGGAAACTATGGCTACACCTTC; j_call: TRBJ1-2; d_call: .; clone_size: .; v_call: TRBV10-3
cdr3_aa: CASSLDTGNQPQHF; cdr3_nt: TGTGCCAGCAGCTTAGACACGGGCAATCAGCCCCAGCATTTT; j_call: TRBJ1-5; d_call: .; clone_size: .; v_call: TRBV3-1/TRBV3-2
cdr3_aa: CASSPVAGQGVGDQPQHF; cdr3_nt: TGTGCCAGCTCACCCGTAGCAGGACAGGGGGTAGGGGATCAGCCCCAGCATTTT; j_call: TRBJ1-5; d_call: TRBD1; clone_size: once; v_call: TRBV18
cdr3_aa: CASSAPTSGGFTDTQYF; cdr3_nt: TGTGCCAGCAGTGCCCCGACTAGCGGGGGGTTCACAGATACGCAGTATTTT; j_call: TRBJ2-3; d_call: TRBD2; clone_size: .; v_call: TRBV6-1
cdr3_aa: CASSLGIGEGYTF; cdr3_nt: TGCGCCAGCAGCTTGGGAATCGGGGAAGGCTACACCTTC; j_call: TRBJ1-2; d_call: .; clone_size: .; v_call: TRBV5-1
cdr3_aa: CASSSKAVPSSYEQYF; cdr3_nt: TGTGCCAGCAGCTCTAAAGCGGTTCCTAGCTCCTACGAGCAGTACTTC; j_call: TRBJ2-7; d_call: .; clone_size: once; v_call: TRBV7-9
cdr3_aa: CASSLARTDQREKLFF; cdr3_nt: TGCGCCAGCAGCTTGGCCCGGACAGATCAAAGGGAAAAACTGTTTTTT; j_call: TRBJ1-4; d_call: .; clone_size: .; v_call: TRBV5-1
cdr3_aa: CASSYLDQPQHF; cdr3_nt: TGTGCCAGCAGTTACCTCGATCAGCCCCAGCATTTT; j_call: TRBJ1-5; d_call: .; clone_size: .; v_call: TRBV6-2/TRBV6-3
cdr3_aa: CASRNRPRGRGFYGYTF; cdr3_nt: TGTGCCAGCAGGAACAGGCCCCGGGGGAGGGGTTTCTATGGCTACACCTTC; j_call: TRBJ1-2; d_call: .; clone_size: .; v_call: TRBV7-2
cdr3_aa: CASSPPADTQYF; cdr3_nt: TGTGCCAGCAGCCCCCCCGCAGATACGCAGTATTTT; j_call: TRBJ2-3; d_call: .; clone_size: .; v_call: TRBV7-8
cdr3_aa: CASSLTQVSDTQYF; cdr3_nt: TGCGCCAGCAGCTTAACACAGGTTTCAGATACGCAGTATTTT; j_call: TRBJ2-3; d_call: .; clone_size: few; v_call: TRBV5-1
cdr3_aa: CASSRTGEGTEAFF; cdr3_nt: TGTGCCAGCAGCCGGACAGGGGAAGGCACTGAAGCTTTCTTT; j_call: TRBJ1-1; d_call: TRBD1; clone_size: once; v_call: TRBV7-6
cdr3_aa: CASSPSVAAFF; cdr3_nt: TGTGCCAGCAGCCCCTCGGTAGCCGCTTTCTTT; j_call: TRBJ1-1; d_call: .; clone_size: .; v_call: TRBV7-2
cdr3_aa: CAISGPGQLGYTF; cdr3_nt: TGTGCCATCAGTGGGCCCGGACAGCTGGGCTACACCTTC; j_call: TRBJ1-2; d_call: .; clone_size: once; v_call: TRBV10-3
cdr3_aa: CASRKGQGRNTEAFF; cdr3_nt: TGTGCCAGCAGAAAAGGACAGGGGAGGAACACTGAAGCTTTCTTT; j_call: TRBJ1-1; d_call: TRBD1; clone_size: .; v_call: TRBV27
cdr3_aa: CSVPGTSGNIQYF; cdr3_nt: TGCAGCGTTCCAGGGACTAGCGGAAACATTCAGTACTTC; j_call: TRBJ2-4; d_call: TRBD2; clone_size: .; v_call: TRBV29-1
cdr3_aa: CATSAQGFDGYTF; cdr3_nt: TGTGCCACCAGCGCACAGGGTTTCGATGGCTACACCTTC; j_call: TRBJ1-2; d_call: .; clone_size: .; v_call: TRBV24-1
cdr3_aa: CASRRDRATEAFF; cdr3_nt: TGTGCCAGCCGTCGGGACAGGGCCACTGAAGCTTTCTTT; j_call: TRBJ1-1; d_call: TRBD1; clone_size: .; v_call: TRBV6-5
cdr3_aa: CASSLRGAQPQHF; cdr3_nt: TGTGCCAGCAGCTTGCGGGGGGCTCAGCCCCAGCATTTT; j_call: TRBJ1-5; d_call: .; clone_size: .; v_call: TRBV7-8
cdr3_aa: CATRVAYNSPLHF; cdr3_nt: TGTGCCACCCGGGTGGCCTATAATTCACCCCTCCACTTT; j_call: TRBJ1-6; d_call: .; clone_size: .; v_call: TRBV2
cdr3_aa: CASSLARGQETQYF; cdr3_nt: TGTGCCAGCAGCTTGGCCCGGGGGCAAGAGACCCAGTACTTC; j_call: TRBJ2-5; d_call: .; clone_size: .; v_call: TRBV5-4